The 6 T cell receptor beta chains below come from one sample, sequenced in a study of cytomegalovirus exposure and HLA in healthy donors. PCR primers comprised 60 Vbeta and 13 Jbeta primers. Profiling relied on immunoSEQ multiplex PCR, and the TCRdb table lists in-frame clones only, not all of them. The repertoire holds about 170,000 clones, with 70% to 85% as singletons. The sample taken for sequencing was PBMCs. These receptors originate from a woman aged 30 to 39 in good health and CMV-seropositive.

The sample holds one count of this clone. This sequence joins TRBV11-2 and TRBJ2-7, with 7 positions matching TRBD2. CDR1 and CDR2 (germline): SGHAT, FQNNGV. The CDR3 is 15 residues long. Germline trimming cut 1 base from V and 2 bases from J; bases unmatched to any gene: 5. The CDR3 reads CASSLALAEAYEQYF. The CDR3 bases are TGTGCCAGCAGCTTAGCCCTAGCGGAGGCCTACGAGCAGTACTTC.

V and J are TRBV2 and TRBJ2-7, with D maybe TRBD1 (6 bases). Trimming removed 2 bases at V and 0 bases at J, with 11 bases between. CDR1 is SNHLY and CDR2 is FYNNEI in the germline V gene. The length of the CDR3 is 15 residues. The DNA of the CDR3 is TGTGCCAGCAGTGAATCTGGGGGCAGCTCCTACGAGCAGTACTTC. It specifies CASSESGGSSYEQYF.

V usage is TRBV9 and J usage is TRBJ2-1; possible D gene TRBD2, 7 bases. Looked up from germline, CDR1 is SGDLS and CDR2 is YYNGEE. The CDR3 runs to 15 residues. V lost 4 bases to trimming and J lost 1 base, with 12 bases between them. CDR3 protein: CASSMEGGSYNEQFF. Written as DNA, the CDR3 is TGTGCCAGCAGCATGGAGGGGGGGTCCTACAATGAGCAGTTCTTC.

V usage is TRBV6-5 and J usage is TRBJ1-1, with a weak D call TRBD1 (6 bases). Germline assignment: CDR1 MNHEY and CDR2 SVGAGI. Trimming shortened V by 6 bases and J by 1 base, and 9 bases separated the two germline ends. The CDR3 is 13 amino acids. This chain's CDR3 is CASRRGQNTEAFF. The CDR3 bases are TGTGCCAGCAGACGGGGACAGAACACTGAAGCTTTCTTT.

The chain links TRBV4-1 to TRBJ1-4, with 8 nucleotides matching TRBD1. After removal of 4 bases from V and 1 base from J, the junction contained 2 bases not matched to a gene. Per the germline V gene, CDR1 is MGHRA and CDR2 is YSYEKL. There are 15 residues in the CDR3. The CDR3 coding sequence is TGCGCCAGCAGCCGCGGACAGGGAACTAATGAAAAACTGTTTTTT. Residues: CASSRGQGTNEKLFF.

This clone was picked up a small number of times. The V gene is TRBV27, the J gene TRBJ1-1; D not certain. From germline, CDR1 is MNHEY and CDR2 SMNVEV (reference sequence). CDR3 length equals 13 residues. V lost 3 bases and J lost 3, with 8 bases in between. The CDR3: CASSFPGDTEAFF. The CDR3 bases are TGTGCCAGCAGTTTCCCAGGCGACACTGAAGCTTTCTTT.